This paragraph covers one TCR beta chain sequence. The CDR3 has 14 residues. V dropped 6 bases and J dropped 4 bases, with 12 bases sitting between them. Germline V lookup: CDR1 MDHEN, CDR2 SYDVKM. The authors' processing: The assay estimated nucleated cells by amplifying reference gene primers. Assay used: immunoSEQ multiplex PCR; TCRdb lists only in-frame clones, some missing. Clonal size and the V and J genes are those of that table, whereas D and trimming came from the DNA. The sample consists of fewer than 500,000 clones, 81% of them appearing once. These data originate in a study of blood T cell repertoires in COVID-19. About the study: The United States, Italy and Spain supplied acute and convalescent COVID-19 samples. From T cells, B-cell-depleted T cells, or PBMCs came the material, which was cDNA or gDNA.

Sequencing input: peripheral blood. The chain couples TRBV28 to TRBJ2-2; TRBD1 is a possible D gene (6 bases). The receptor was derived from a human donor with acute or convalescent COVID-19. The donor label of this sample is uncertain. The CDR3 loop is CASRGHRSTGELFF. For the CDR3, the DNA is TGTGCCAGCAGGGGACACCGATCCACCGGGGAGCTGTTTTTT.